This TCR beta chain was recovered during a study of blood T cell repertoires in COVID-19. Study-wide background: Acute-phase and convalescent COVID-19 samples originated in the United States, Italy and Spain. T cells, B-cell-depleted T cells, or PBMCs provided the cDNA or gDNA that served as material.

Per the germline V gene, CDR1 is LGHNT and CDR2 is FRNRAP. The CDR3 consists of 16 residues. Unmatched junction bases numbered 10, after V lost 1 base and J lost 6 bases. Study processing details: Reference gene primer amplification in the assay estimated nucleated cell counts. This table comes from immunoSEQ multiplex PCR, and its TCRdb copy is limited to in-frame clones, with some not included. V and J calls and clone size are given by that table; D and trimming were obtained from the DNA. The table has under 150,000 clones, around 89% seen once. Material: peripheral blood. The V call is TRBV12-5, the J call TRBJ1-1; 8 bases agree with TRBD1. This TCR came from a man aged 50-60 years with active or convalescent COVID-19. The CDR3 DNA reads TGTGCTAGTGGTTTGGCCTCTCTTCAGGGGGCACCTGAAGCTTTCTTT. Its protein is CASGLASLQGAPEAFF.